Below, 29 T cell receptor beta chains from the same sample are listed, as sequenced in a study of OX40 agonist ivuxolimab in advanced cancers. Assay used: immunoSEQ multiplex PCR; TCRdb lists only in-frame clones, some missing. The data show about 60,000 clones, about 88% seen once. This material consisted of CD4+ or CD8+ T cells sorted from blood, taken in a trial of the OX40 agonist ivuxolimab. Receptors were obtained from an adult with an advanced solid tumor such as melanoma, head and neck, liver or kidney cancer.

The CDR3 loop is CASRTTYGYTF. CDR3 nucleotides: TGTGCCAGCAGGACCACCTATGGCTACACCTTC. This chain joins TRBV6-6 and TRBJ1-2, with D uncertain. The germline V gene encodes CDR1 MNHNY and CDR2 SVGAGI (reference sequence). The CDR3 extends over 11 amino acids. Trimming took off 6 bases at V and 4 bases at J, with 6 bases between the two ends.

This clone was seen just once. The V and J genes are TRBV15 and TRBJ1-4; D is unresolved. Trimming removed 0 bases at V and 3 bases at J, with 11 bases between. The CDR3 runs 16 residues. Looked up from germline, CDR1 is LNHNV and CDR2 is YYDKDF (reference sequence). The DNA for the CDR3 is TGTGCCACCAGCAGAGATACCATTACGGCTAATGAAAAACTGTTTTTT. Translating it yields CATSRDTITANEKLFF.

The chain recombines TRBV11-2 with TRBJ1-4; no definite D call. Germline CDR1 SGHAT, CDR2 FQNNGV. This CDR3 comprises 14 residues. Between the trimmed V and J ends, which lost 4 bases and 4 bases, there was a span of 10 bases. The chain's CDR3 is CASSWRRYNEKLFF. The CDR3 nucleotides are TGTGCCAGCAGCTGGAGGCGTTATAATGAAAAACTGTTTTTT.

The gene calls are TRBV6-1 and TRBJ1-1, with D possibly being TRBD1 (5 bases). Germline loops: CDR1 MNHNS, CDR2 SASEGT. CDR3 size: 12 residues. Deletions cut 5 bases from V and 1 base from J, with 5 bases between. This chain's CDR3 is CASSQGNTEAFF. In DNA form, the CDR3 reads TGTGCCAGCAGTCAGGGGAACACTGAAGCTTTCTTT.

The chain couples TRBV18 to TRBJ1-5, with 7 bases fitting TRBD1. The CDR3 totals 15 residues. Germline V gene lookup returns CDR1 KGHSH and CDR2 LQKENI. V dropped 2 bases and J dropped 4; count of bases not matched to a gene: 5. As DNA, the CDR3 is TGTGCCAGCTCACCATCTACAGGGGAGAATCAGCCCCAGCATTTT. Its protein product is CASSPSTGENQPQHF.

The chain carries TRBV7-3 and TRBJ2-1; TRBD2 might be the D (6 bases). The CDR3 contains 14 residues. The ends were cut back, 4 bases at V and 5 bases at J, with 12 bases in the middle. Germline V gene lookup returns CDR1 SGHTA and CDR2 FQGTGA. CDR3 bases: TGTGCCAGCAGCTCGGGAGACGACCACAATGAGCAGTTCTTC. Translation: CASSSGDDHNEQFF.

CDR3 region: CASSEIRAVTDTQYF. For the CDR3, the DNA is TGTGCCAGCAGTGAAATCCGGGCAGTCACAGATACGCAGTATTTT. This chain links TRBV2 with TRBJ2-3; D ambiguous. The CDR3 is 15 residues long. The germline CDR1 and CDR2 sequences are SNHLY and FYNNEI. V was cut by 2 bases and J by 2 bases, with 11 bases left in between.

The chain links TRBV30 to TRBJ2-2; TRBD2 might be the D (6 bases). Germline lookup yields CDR1 GTSNPN and CDR2 SVGIG (reference sequence). The V and J ends lost 2 bases and 6 bases respectively, with 19 bases between them. The CDR3 runs to 16 residues. The CDR3 reads CAWSPKKGGLPGELFF. CDR3 coding DNA: TGTGCCTGGAGTCCCAAGAAGGGAGGACTCCCCGGGGAGCTGTTTTTT.

This CDR3 reads CAILSGSTDTQYF. CDR3 nucleotides: TGTGCCATCCTCAGCGGGAGCACAGATACGCAGTATTTT. The J gene is TRBJ2-3, the V gene TRBV6-1; possibly TRBD2 for D (6 bases). V lost 10 bases, J lost 0 bases, and 11 bases lay in between. CDR1 is MNHNS and CDR2 is SASEGT in the germline V gene. The CDR3 is 13 residues long.

V gene TRBV5-1 combines with J gene TRBJ2-7; TRBD2 agrees at 7 bases. Per germline, CDR1 SGHRS and CDR2 YFSETQ. With 0 bases clipped from V and 1 base from J, the junction kept 10 bases outside the gene matches. The CDR3 has 17 residues. The CDR3 DNA is TGCGCCAGCAGCTTGGACCGGGAGGCAGGGTTATCCTACGAGCAGTACTTC. Translated, it gives CASSLDREAGLSYEQYF.

The chain combines TRBV10-2 with TRBJ2-2; TRBD2 matches 11 bases. Germline CDR1 WSHSY, CDR2 SAAADI. V shed 5 bases and J 6 bases; nucleotides not matched to a gene: 2. The CDR3 covers 14 residues. The CDR3 protein is CASSLAGGPGELFF. DNA for the CDR3: TGCGCCAGCAGTCTAGCGGGAGGCCCCGGGGAGCTGTTTTTT.

This chain links TRBV30 with TRBJ2-5; no firm D call. Germline CDR1 and CDR2: GTSNPN and SVGIG (reference sequence). This CDR3 spans 13 amino acids. Trimming took 0 bases from V and 2 from J, leaving 7 bases between them. CDR3 in amino acids: CAWSVRLQETQYF. The CDR3 coding sequence is TGTGCCTGGAGTGTACGGTTGCAAGAGACCCAGTACTTC.

The V and J genes are TRBV11-2 and TRBJ2-2, with TRBD2 matching 11 bases. J gave up 6 bases and V 2 bases, and 8 bases lay outside the gene matches. Germline V CDR1 and CDR2: SGHAT, FQNNGV. The CDR3 spans 17 residues. The CDR3 loop reads CASSLTFVLAGAGELFF. DNA of the CDR3: TGTGCCAGCAGCTTAACCTTTGTACTAGCGGGAGCCGGGGAGCTGTTTTTT. Looking up the rest from reference TRBV11-2 and TRBJ2-2 gives the full variable domain: EAGVAQSPRYKIIEKRQSVAFWCNPISGHATLYWYQQILGQGPKLLIQFQNNGVVDDSQLPKDRFSAERLKGVDSTLKIQPAKLEDSAVYLCASSLTFVLAGAGELFFGEGSRLTVL.

This sequence joins TRBV2 and TRBJ2-5; 9 bases match TRBD1. Germline trimming cut 2 bases from V and 5 bases from J; bases unmatched to any gene: 9. CDR3 size: 16 residues. Germline V gene sequence: CDR1 SNHLY, CDR2 FYNNEI. CDR3 sequence: CASSEPTGQGWETQYF. CDR3 nucleotides: TGTGCCAGCAGTGAACCGACGGGACAGGGATGGGAGACCCAGTACTTC. The full variable domain, in which reference TRBV2 and TRBJ2-5 provide the parts outside the CDR3, is EPEVTQTPSHQVTQMGQEVILRCVPISNHLYFYWYRQILGQKVEFLVSFYNNEISEKSEIFDDQFSVERPDGSNFTLKIRSTKLEDSAMYFCASSEPTGQGWETQYFGPGTRLLVL.

As for this clone: One end of the junction varies from germline; a read error may be responsible. Other DNA sequences in the same sample also yield this CDR3. This chain uses TRBV18 with TRBJ2-7; 12 bases fit TRBD1. The CDR3 contains 15 residues. The germline V gene encodes CDR1 KGHSH and CDR2 LQKENI. The CDR3 DNA is TGTGCCAGCTCGCCCTCCGGGACAGGGGGCGCCGAGCAATACTTC. This sequence encodes CASSPSGTGGAEQYF.

The count of this clone is one. The V gene is TRBV6-1, the J gene TRBJ2-1; D remains unclear. The germline CDR1 and CDR2 sequences are MNHNS and SASEGT. V was trimmed by 4 bases and J by 0 bases, leaving 10 bases between them. There are 15 residues in the CDR3. In nucleotides, the CDR3 is TGTGCCAGCAGTGGGCACTTTAGCTCCTACAATGAGCAGTTCTTC. The encoded protein is CASSGHFSSYNEQFF.

V and J are TRBV4-2 and TRBJ2-3; no clear D gene. V was trimmed by 0 bases and J by 0 bases, leaving 7 bases between them. There are 15 residues in the CDR3. Per the germline V gene, CDR1 is LGHNA and CDR2 is YNFKEQ. The CDR3 sequence: CASSQEAYSTDTQYF. The CDR3 bases are TGTGCCAGCAGCCAAGAGGCCTACAGCACAGATACGCAGTATTTT.

The CDR3, as DNA: TGCGCCAGCAGCGGGGGACTAGCGGGACTCTACAATGAGCAGTTCTTC. The encoded protein is CASSGGLAGLYNEQFF. This sequence joins TRBV5-1 and TRBJ2-1; TRBD2 matches at 13 bases. Trimming at V came to 4 bases and at J to 3 bases, leaving 4 bases not matched to a gene. CDR1 is SGHRS, CDR2 YFSETQ, per germline. This CDR3 is 16 amino acids long.

The genes are TRBV18 and TRBJ2-7, with TRBD1 matching over 10 bases. V shed 6 bases, J shed 7 bases, and the junction held 12 bases outside the gene matches. The CDR3 loop spans 15 amino acids. In germline, CDR1 is KGHSH, CDR2 LQKENI. CDR3 sequence reads: CASSHGTGAEGEQYF. The CDR3 nucleotides are TGTGCCAGCTCGCACGGGACAGGGGCAGAAGGGGAGCAGTACTTC.

The chain couples TRBV6-1 to TRBJ2-7, with TRBD1 matching 7 bases. Germline CDR1 MNHNS, CDR2 SASEGT. This CDR3 contains 13 residues. Germline trimming cut 1 base from V and 6 bases from J; bases unmatched to any gene: 3. The CDR3 DNA sequence: TGTGCCAGCAGTGAAGGGTCAGGGGGCGAGCAGTACTTC. Amino acid sequence: CASSEGSGGEQYF.

The CDR3 region has the DNA TGTGCCAGCAGCGAAACTAGCGGGAGAGTTTTAGATACGCAGTATTTT. It is translated as CASSETSGRVLDTQYF. This chain joins TRBV7-8 and TRBJ2-3; 11 bases map to TRBD2. The ends lost 5 bases at V and 5 bases at J; junction bases unmatched: 9. The length of the CDR3 is 16 residues. Germline CDR1 SGHVS, CDR2 FQNEAQ. Full variable domain (missing parts from reference TRBV7-8 and TRBJ2-3): GAGVSQSPRYKVAKRGQDVALRCDPISGHVSLFWYQQALGQGPEFLTYFQNEAQLDKSGLPSDRFFAERPEGSVSTLKIQRTQQEDSAVYLCASSETSGRVLDTQYFGPGTRLTVL.

The genes are TRBV5-1 and TRBJ1-1; perhaps TRBD1 as D (6 bases). Per germline, CDR1 SGHRS and CDR2 YFSETQ. Trimming cost V 3 bases and J 4 bases, with 19 bases left between them. The CDR3 spans 16 residues. The CDR3 region has the DNA TGCGCCAGCAGCTCAGGAGCTACAGGGACCGGCACTGAAGCTTTCTTT. It encodes CASSSGATGTGTEAFF.

This rearrangement joins TRBV28 to TRBJ2-4; perhaps TRBD2 as D (6 bases). The CDR3 extends over 12 amino acids. In germline, CDR1 is MDHEN, CDR2 SYDVKM. Trimming removed 6 bases from V and 15 bases from J, with 18 bases in between. CDR3 sequence (DNA): TGTGCCAGCAGCCTAACCGGGGGAATCAGGTACTTC. Amino acids: CASSLTGGIRYF.

The chain recombines TRBV5-1 with TRBJ2-7, with TRBD1 matching 9 bases. J was trimmed by 0 bases and V by 4 bases; bases with no gene match: 11. This CDR3 is built from 17 residues. Germline CDR1 and CDR2: SGHRS and YFSETQ. CDR3 sequence (DNA): TGCGCCAGCAGCCCCCATCCCGGGACAGGGACCTCCTACGAGCAGTACTTC. It is translated as CASSPHPGTGTSYEQYF.

For the CDR3, the DNA is TGTGCCTGGAGTAAGTTGGCGGGAAAAGAGACCCAGTACTTC. This translates into CAWSKLAGKETQYF. The rearrangement joins TRBV30 to TRBJ2-5; perhaps TRBD2 as D (6 bases). The CDR3 sequence is 14 residues long. The germline V and J ends were trimmed by 2 bases and 3 bases, with 13 bases remaining between them. The germline V gene has CDR1 GTSNPN and CDR2 SVGIG (reference sequence).

This clone was counted a single time. The chain combines TRBV25-1 with TRBJ2-7, with D perhaps matching TRBD1 (6 bases). With 4 bases removed from V and 3 bases from J, the gap between germline ends came to 16 bases. CDR1 MGHDK and CDR2 SYGVNS come from the germline V gene. The CDR3 contains 15 residues. The CDR3 coding sequence is TGTGCCAGCAGTGCGGGACACGGCCTTTACTACGAGCAGTACTTC. It codes for CASSAGHGLYYEQYF.

The chain recombines TRBV5-1 with TRBJ2-5; D may be TRBD1 or TRBD2 (5 bases each). Germline V gives CDR1 SGHRS, CDR2 YFSETQ. This CDR3 is built from 15 residues. V was trimmed by 5 bases and J by 1 base, leaving 15 bases between them. This chain's CDR3 is CASSLGWGFQETQYF. The CDR3 DNA reads as TGCGCCAGCAGTCTTGGGTGGGGGTTCCAAGAGACCCAGTACTTC. The whole variable domain, remainder taken from reference TRBV5-1 and TRBJ2-5, is KAGVTQTPRYLIKTRGQQVTLSCSPISGHRSVSWYQQTPGQGLQFLFEYFSETQRNKGNFPGRFSGRQFSNSRSEMNVSTLELGDSALYLCASSLGWGFQETQYFGPGTRLLVL.

This chain joins TRBV7-2 and TRBJ1-1, with TRBD1 identical over 9 bases. CDR3 length: 16 amino acids. The J segment lost 4 bases and the V segment lost 5 bases, leaving 11 bases of the junction unmatched. Germline V gene lookup returns CDR1 SGHTA and CDR2 FQGNSA. CDR3 bases: TGTGCCAGCAGCAGATACAGGGGGCGATCCGGCACTGAAGCTTTCTTT. It translates to CASSRYRGRSGTEAFF.

This clone was seen more than once but under ten times. The rearrangement joins TRBV2 to TRBJ2-7; tentatively, D is TRBD2 (6 bases). With 6 bases removed from V and 5 bases from J, the gap between germline ends came to 17 bases. This CDR3 region has 14 residues. Germline CDR1 and CDR2: SNHLY and FYNNEI. The CDR3, as DNA: TGTGCCAGCAGCGCAATGCGGGGCCTCGACGAGCAGTACTTC. This gives the protein CASSAMRGLDEQYF.